This entry lists 2 T cell receptor beta chains sequenced from one sample in a study of T cell responses to AZD1222 COVID-19 vaccine. TCRdb's copy holds only in-frame clones and misses some; the assay was immunoSEQ multiplex PCR. The table includes fewer than 85,000 clones, roughly nine tenths detected once. Sequenced material: peripheral blood, taken on day 0 of AZD1222 vaccination. The receptors come from an adult in good health.

The V gene is TRBV11-3, the J gene TRBJ1-3, with a possible D match to TRBD1 (5 bases). The CDR3 spans 13 residues. Germline V lookup: CDR1 SGHNT, CDR2 YENEEA. The ends were cut back, 1 base at V and 7 bases at J, with 8 bases in the middle. The CDR3 DNA sequence: TGTGCCAGCAGCTTAGGGGGCCGCAACACCATATATTTT. Its translation: CASSLGGRNTIYF.

In this sample, this clone turned up once. The chain links TRBV30 to TRBJ2-7, with unresolved D. CDR3 length: 12 residues. V was clipped by 4 bases and J by 0 bases, with 7 bases between them. Germline values: CDR1 GTSNPN, CDR2 SVGIG (reference sequence). The CDR3 sequence is CAWTPSSYEQYF. The CDR3 DNA is TGTGCCTGGACGCCGAGCTCCTACGAGCAGTACTTC.